The 10 T cell receptor beta chains reported below all come from one sample, sequenced in a study of Ad26.COV2.S vaccination and SARS-CoV-2 variants. Treatment: 15 to 20 received Ad26.COV2.S at low or high dose, single or two shots; 5 received placebo; per-sample allocation not given. Sampling occurred on day 63 after the first vaccine or placebo injection. Assay: immunoSEQ multiplex PCR; the TCRdb copy retains only in-frame clones and omits some. The sample consists of hundreds of thousands of clones, about 90% of them appearing once. Specimen: peripheral blood, collected in a trial of Ad26.COV2.S vaccine versus placebo. These receptors all stem from a person aged 18-65 years who received the Ad26.COV2.S COVID-19 vaccine or a placebo.

The genes are TRBV5-1 and TRBJ1-4, with 7 bases matching TRBD1. Germline V gives CDR1 SGHRS, CDR2 YFSETQ. The CDR3 runs 15 residues. After removal of 1 base from V and 8 bases from J, the junction contained 8 bases not matched to a gene. The CDR3 loop reads CASSLLGQASEKLFF. Written as DNA, the CDR3 is TGCGCCAGCAGCTTGCTTGGACAGGCCTCGGAAAAACTGTTTTTT.

The chain uses TRBV7-3 and TRBJ2-3; D may correspond to TRBD1 or TRBD2 (5 bases each). Trimming cost V 0 bases and J 2 bases, with 9 bases left between them. Germline values: CDR1 SGHTA, CDR2 FQGTGA. The CDR3 covers 15 residues. CDR3 loop: CASSLTGVITDTQYF. The CDR3 coding sequence is TGTGCCAGCAGCTTAACGGGGGTCATCACAGATACGCAGTATTTT.

The chain recombines TRBV18 with TRBJ2-7; tentative D call: TRBD2 (6 bases). The CDR3 sequence is 15 residues long. Trimming removed 2 bases from V and 5 bases from J, with 16 bases in between. Germline CDR1 reads KGHSH; CDR2 reads LQKENI. CDR3 loop: CASSPGLASMHEQYF. The CDR3 nucleotides read TGTGCCAGCTCACCAGGTCTAGCGTCGATGCACGAGCAGTACTTC.

This clone occurred once. The V call is TRBV10-1, the J call TRBJ2-1, with 7 bases that match TRBD2. The CDR3 spans 17 residues. The V segment lost 0 bases and the J segment 3 bases; nucleotides outside the gene matches: 8. The V gene's germline CDR1 is WNHNN and CDR2 SYGVQD (reference sequence). This chain's CDR3 is CASSESAGLAVYNEQFF. The DNA of the CDR3 is TGCGCCAGCAGTGAGTCCGCCGGGCTAGCGGTCTACAATGAGCAGTTCTTC.

The chain links TRBV2 to TRBJ1-1; 9 nucleotides agree with TRBD1. The trim removed 5 bases at V and 5 bases at J, leaving 6 bases unmatched. The CDR3 totals 14 residues. Germline-derived CDR1 and CDR2 are SNHLY and FYNNEI. The CDR3: CASSQQGARTEAFF. DNA for the CDR3: TGTGCCAGCAGTCAACAGGGGGCTCGGACTGAAGCTTTCTTT.

The chain uses TRBV29-1 and TRBJ2-5; TRBD1 matches 7 bases. Germline V lookup: CDR1 SQVTM, CDR2 ANQGSEA. This CDR3 has 15 residues. Unmatched junction bases numbered 11, after V lost 2 bases and J lost 5 bases. The CDR3 DNA is TGCAGCGTTGAATTCTGGGCAGGGGGTCGGGAGACCCAGTACTTC. This codes for CSVEFWAGGRETQYF.

The rearrangement links TRBV24-1 to TRBJ2-1, with TRBD1 matching over 7 bases. Trimming took 3 bases from V and 9 from J; bases not matched to a gene: 7. The length of the CDR3 is 14 residues. Germline V lookup: CDR1 KGHDR, CDR2 SFDVKD. CDR3 region: CATSDRRDRAEQFF. CDR3 DNA: TGTGCCACCAGTGATCGAAGAGACAGGGCTGAGCAGTTCTTC.

As for this clone: The sample holds other DNA sequences that translate to the same CDR3. This chain links TRBV30 with TRBJ1-5, with a tentative D call TRBD1 (5 bases). From germline, CDR1 is GTSNPN and CDR2 SVGIG (reference sequence). This CDR3 has 14 residues. V was clipped by 0 bases and J by 3 bases, with 9 bases between them. CDR3 nucleotides: TGTGCCTGGAGTGTTGGGGCAGACAATCAGCCCCAGCATTTT. This codes for CAWSVGADNQPQHF.

The rearrangement joins TRBV2 to TRBJ2-7; 8 bases agree with TRBD1. From germline, CDR1 is SNHLY and CDR2 FYNNEI. CDR3 size: 13 residues. Germline trimming cut 4 bases from V and 6 bases from J; bases unmatched to any gene: 5. CDR3: CASSVSTGGEQYF. The CDR3 coding sequence is TGTGCCAGCAGTGTCAGCACAGGGGGCGAGCAGTACTTC.

V is TRBV21-1 and J is TRBJ2-1; the D call TRBD2 from the table was never checked on the DNA. TRBV21-1 is recorded as a pseudogene. CDR3 length equals 14 residues. The CDR3 region is CASLCDYHDNEQFF. The CDR3 nucleotides are TGTGCCAGTCTCTGTGACTACCATGACAATGAGCAGTTCTTC.